The rows below give T cell receptor beta chains drawn from one sample of a study of CD8+ T cells in alopecia areata. Sequencing was performed with immunoSEQ multiplex PCR; in TCRdb, only in-frame clones are kept and a portion is missing. The data contain about 290,000 clones, roughly 50% of them singletons. The source material was CD4+ T cells sorted from blood, sampled at week 24, from a patient treated with tofacitinib. All receptors come from a human donor with alopecia areata. Both conserved end residues are part of each CDR3. D genes are given only for firm matches. Clone size appears in some rows only: once, few, many, or a class for an expanded clone.

TRBJ2-6 - - TRBV28 TGTGCCAGCCGGGGAAACTCTGGGGCCAACGTCCTGACTTTC CASRGNSGANVLTF
TRBJ2-4 few TRBD1 TRBV4-2 TGTGCCAGCAGCCAAGAGAGGGAACAGGGGAACATTCAGTACTTC CASSQEREQGNIQYF
TRBJ1-1 - TRBD1 TRBV18 TGTGCCAGCTCAACCGGGACAGACAATGAAGCTTTCTTT CASSTGTDNEAFF
TRBJ1-5 - - TRBV6-5 TGTGCCAGCAGCCCGGGTCAGGGGTGGAATCAGCCCCAGCATTTT CASSPGQGWNQPQHF
TRBJ1-1 few - TRBV30 TGTGCCGGGGGGCTCGGCACTGAAGCTTTCTTT CAGGLGTEAFF
TRBJ2-1 - TRBD2 TRBV5-1 TGCGCCAGCAGCTTTGGGAAGGCTAGCGGGGGTAGTGAGCAGTTCTTC CASSFGKASGGSEQFF
TRBJ1-5 - TRBD1 TRBV5-1 TGCGCCAGCAGTGAGCAGGGGGCGCGGGGCAATCAGCCCCAGCATTTT CASSEQGARGNQPQHF
TRBJ1-2 - TRBD1 TRBV7-9 TGTGCCAGCAGCCCTGGGACAGAAGCTAACTATGGCTACACCTTC CASSPGTEANYGYTF
TRBJ1-5 - TRBD1 TRBV27 TGTGCCAGCAGTTTCCAGTACAATCTTTTTCCGGGACAGGGGGCTCTGGGCAATCAGCCCCAGCATTTT CASSFQYNLFPGQGALGNQPQHF
TRBJ2-5 few - TRBV29-1 TGCAGCGTTGAAAGGTCGGGAGAGGCCCAGTACTTC CSVERSGEAQYF
TRBJ2-6 few TRBD1 TRBV2 TGTGCCAGCACACAGGGGGGACGGCCGTCTGGGGCCAACGTCCTGACTTTC CASTQGGRPSGANVLTF
TRBJ1-5 few - TRBV28 TGTGCCAGCAGTTTTAGAGGGGGGTTCGAGCAGCCCCAGCATTTT CASSFRGGFEQPQHF
TRBJ1-2 - - TRBV30 TGTGCCTGGAGTGTATGGGGGGAGTATGGCTACACCTTC CAWSVWGEYGYTF
TRBJ2-7 - - TRBV7-2 TGTGCCAGCAGCTTCTCCAGCGCGAGCTCCTACGAGCAGTACTTC CASSFSSASSYEQYF
TRBJ1-4 few TRBD1 TRBV4-3 TGCGCCAGCAGCCTAACTCGGGACAGTAAACTGTTTTTT CASSLTRDSKLFF
TRBJ1-2 - - TRBV30 TGTGCCTGGAGTGTTCGGGGGGCAAATGGCTACACCTTC CAWSVRGANGYTF
TRBJ1-2 - TRBD1 TRBV28 TGTGCCAGCAGTTTTGTCGACAGGGGGTACTATGGCTACACCTTC CASSFVDRGYYGYTF
TRBJ1-2 - - TRBV28 TGTGCCAGCCTGAGGAGTGGCTACACCTTC CASLRSGYTF
TRBJ2-4 - - TRBV5-6 TGTGCCAGCAGCCCACAATCCGGGCGAAACATTCAGTACTTC CASSPQSGRNIQYF
TRBJ1-2 - - TRBV6-5 TGTGCCAGCAGTTACGCAGGGAGGGATAACTATGGCTACACCTTC CASSYAGRDNYGYTF
TRBJ2-2 - - TRBV30 TGTGCCTGGAGTCATAACACCGGGGAGCTGTTTTTT CAWSHNTGELFF
TRBJ2-3 - - TRBV5-4 TGTGCCAGCAGCTTGGATTGGGGGGGCACAGATACGCAGTATTTT CASSLDWGGTDTQYF
TRBJ1-6 - TRBD1 TRBV5-1 TGCGCCAGCGCGCCGGGACAGGGGGGAATTTCACCCCTCCACTTT CASAPGQGGISPLHF
TRBJ1-2 - TRBD1 TRBV6-5 TGTGCCAGCAGTTACACGGACAGGGGCTATGGCTACACCTTC CASSYTDRGYGYTF
TRBJ2-7 few - TRBV30 TGTGCCTGGAGTACCGGGGTCTCGAACGAGCAGTACTTC CAWSTGVSNEQYF
TRBJ1-2 - - TRBV2 TGTGCCAGCAGTGCGACCGGGAGTTCCTATGGCTACACCTTC CASSATGSSYGYTF
TRBJ1-5 - TRBD1 TRBV18 TGTGCCAGCTCACTTAAATTTACAGGGGAAGCCCGCCCCCAGCATTTT CASSLKFTGEARPQHF
TRBJ1-2 few - TRBV7-2 TGTGCCAGCTTCTCTCTTTCGTCAAATGGCTACACCTTC CASFSLSSNGYTF
TRBJ2-5 - TRBD1 TRBV9 TGTGCCAGCAGAGAAGACAGGGGTGAGACCCAGTACTTC CASREDRGETQYF
TRBJ2-7 - TRBD1 TRBV10-3 TGTGCCATCAGCGCGGGACAGGGCAAAGGCTACGAGCAGTACTTC CAISAGQGKGYEQYF
TRBJ2-7 - - TRBV5-6 TGTGCCAGCAGCTTGTACGGGGTAGACGAGCAGTACTTC CASSLYGVDEQYF
TRBJ2-5 - TRBD2 TRBV4-1 TGCGCCAGCAGCCTGTCTACTAGCGGGGGACGGGAGACCCAGTACTTC CASSLSTSGGRETQYF
TRBJ2-7 - - TRBV5-6 TGTGCCAGCAGGTCCCTACTGGGGGGAAAGCTAGACGAGCAGTACTTC CASRSLLGGKLDEQYF
TRBJ2-7 - - TRBV27 TGTGCCAGCAGTTTCCTAGAACCCTACGAGCAGTACTTC CASSFLEPYEQYF
TRBJ2-5 - - TRBV9 TGTGCCAGCAGCGTAGGGAGACAACGTCAAGAGACCCAGTACTTC CASSVGRQRQETQYF
TRBJ2-7 - TRBD1 TRBV30 TGTGCCGGGACCCGACAGGGCTACGAGCAGTACTTC CAGTRQGYEQYF
TRBJ2-2 - TRBD1 TRBV5-6 TGTGCCAGCAGCTTGGCCGGACAGGGGTTGACCGGGGAGCTGTTTTTT CASSLAGQGLTGELFF
TRBJ1-3 - - TRBV9 TGTGCCAGCAGCGTTCGTACAGGACGGTATGGAAACACCATATATTTT CASSVRTGRYGNTIYF
TRBJ1-1 - - TRBV5-1 TGCGCCAGCAGCTGGGGGAACACTGAAGCTTTCTTT CASSWGNTEAFF
TRBJ2-7 - TRBD2 TRBV30 TGTGCCTGGAGCCCCCGGGGGGGCGAGCAGTACTTC CAWSPRGGEQYF
TRBJ1-1 few TRBD1 TRBV2 TGTGCCAGCAGTCCACAGGGGGACACTGAAGCTTTCTTT CASSPQGDTEAFF
TRBJ2-7 - - TRBV28 TGTGCCACCACGGGGATCTACGAGCAGTACTTC CATTGIYEQYF
TRBJ2-7 - - TRBV7-2 TGTGCCAGCACGGTAGGGGTCGAGCAGTACTTC CASTVGVEQYF
TRBJ1-1 - - TRBV29-1 TGCAGCGTTCTTTCCGGCGGGGCCACTGAAGCTTTCTTT CSVLSGGATEAFF
TRBJ2-7 - - TRBV5-1 TGCGCCAGCAGTAGGACCGAATCGGGGTTTTACGAGCAGTACTTC CASSRTESGFYEQYF